This entry lists 26 T cell receptor beta chains sequenced from one sample in a study of blood T cell repertoires in COVID-19. Sequenced by immunoSEQ multiplex PCR; TCRdb stores in-frame clones only, minus some. The sample includes about 58,000 clones, 89% seen only once; the top ten take more than 13%. Sequencing input: peripheral blood. Receptors were obtained from a woman aged 55-69 years with active COVID-19.

CDR3 amino acids: CASSVVGGSGANVLTF. The CDR3 coding sequence is TGTGCCAGCAGCGTAGTAGGAGGGTCTGGGGCCAACGTCCTGACTTTC. The chain combines TRBV9 with TRBJ2-6, with a weak D call TRBD2 (6 bases). The germline V and J ends were trimmed by 0 bases and 1 base, with 8 bases remaining between them. This CDR3 contains 16 residues. The V gene's germline CDR1 is SGDLS and CDR2 YYNGEE.

V and J are TRBV5-1 and TRBJ2-1; 8 bases agree with TRBD1. Germline CDR1 SGHRS, CDR2 YFSETQ. The CDR3 length is 16 residues. The ends lost 0 bases at V and 5 bases at J; junction bases unmatched: 7. This CDR3 is CASSLATGQGNNEQFF. The CDR3 bases are TGCGCCAGCAGCTTGGCCACCGGACAGGGAAACAATGAGCAGTTCTTC. Full variable domain (missing parts from reference TRBV5-1 and TRBJ2-1): KAGVTQTPRYLIKTRGQQVTLSCSPISGHRSVSWYQQTPGQGLQFLFEYFSETQRNKGNFPGRFSGRQFSNSRSEMNVSTLELGDSALYLCASSLATGQGNNEQFFGPGTRLTVL.

This sequence joins TRBV18 and TRBJ2-1, with 7 bases lining up with TRBD1. The CDR3 has 14 amino acids. From germline, CDR1 is KGHSH and CDR2 LQKENI. V lost 2 bases to trimming and J lost 7 bases; unmatched junction nucleotides: 5. The CDR3 sequence is CASSPGAGGNEQFF. The CDR3 region has the DNA TGTGCCAGCTCACCAGGGGCAGGGGGTAATGAGCAGTTCTTC.

The rearrangement joins TRBV14 to TRBJ2-7; no clear D. The germline gives CDR1 SGHDN, CDR2 FVKESK. The CDR3 extends over 13 amino acids. Trimming removed 0 bases from V and 3 bases from J, with 6 bases in between. CDR3 in DNA: TGTGCCAGCAGCCAAGACCCCTTCTACGAGCAGTACTTC. This codes for CASSQDPFYEQYF.

This chain joins TRBV3-1 (or the pseudogene TRBV3-2) and TRBJ2-2, with 9 bases aligning to TRBD1. CDR1 LGHDT and CDR2 YNNKEL come from the germline V gene (reference sequence). The J segment lost 1 base and the V segment lost 5 bases, leaving 8 bases of the junction unmatched. This CDR3 comprises 17 residues. The CDR3 loop is CASSLREDRGNTGELFF. CDR3 bases: TGTGCCAGCAGCTTACGAGAGGACAGGGGGAACACCGGGGAGCTGTTTTTT.

The genes are TRBV5-1 and TRBJ1-2; D is unresolved. The CDR3 spans 13 residues. Trimming cost V 7 bases and J 5 bases, with 15 bases left between them. Germline V CDR1 and CDR2: SGHRS, YFSETQ. CDR3 region: CASAGGSTYGYTF. In DNA, the CDR3 is TGCGCCAGCGCGGGAGGGTCTACGTATGGCTACACCTTC.

The sample holds one count of this clone. The chain is built from TRBV7-2 and TRBJ2-1; TRBD2 matches at 9 bases. The J segment lost 4 bases and the V segment lost 5 bases, leaving 15 bases of the junction unmatched. CDR3 length: 18 amino acids. The V gene's germline CDR1 is SGHTA and CDR2 FQGNSA. The CDR3 spells CASSRFRLAGGQYNEQFF. The CDR3 coding sequence is TGTGCCAGCAGCCGCTTTCGGTTGGCGGGGGGGCAGTACAATGAGCAGTTCTTC.

The chain joins TRBV5-1 to TRBJ2-2; perhaps TRBD2 as D (5 bases). The CDR3 extends over 16 amino acids. Trimming cost V 0 bases and J 5 bases, with 14 bases left between them. Looked up from germline, CDR1 is SGHRS and CDR2 is YFSETQ. CDR3 sequence (DNA): TGCGCCAGCAGCTTGGTCACGGGGAGTAGGACCGGGGAGCTGTTTTTT. Its protein product is CASSLVTGSRTGELFF. Looking up the rest from reference TRBV5-1 and TRBJ2-2 gives the full variable domain: KAGVTQTPRYLIKTRGQQVTLSCSPISGHRSVSWYQQTPGQGLQFLFEYFSETQRNKGNFPGRFSGRQFSNSRSEMNVSTLELGDSALYLCASSLVTGSRTGELFFGEGSRLTVL.

The V and J genes are TRBV4-2 and TRBJ1-4; the D is unclear. The V end lost 0 bases, the J end lost 4 bases, and 9 bases lay between the germline ends. The CDR3 sequence is 15 residues long. The germline CDR1 and CDR2 sequences are LGHNA and YNFKEQ. CDR3 residues: CASSQEKQLNEKLFF. The CDR3 DNA reads as TGTGCCAGCAGCCAAGAAAAACAGCTTAATGAAAAACTGTTTTTT.

This rearrangement joins TRBV6-4 to TRBJ2-1; 9 bases are a match to TRBD2. Germline assignment: CDR1 MRHNA and CDR2 SNTAGT. With 5 bases clipped from V and 4 bases from J, the junction kept 6 bases outside the gene matches. This CDR3 is 15 amino acids long. The CDR3 region has the DNA TGTGCCAGCAGTTCGGAGGCGGGGGGGTACAATGAGCAGTTCTTC. Translated: CASSSEAGGYNEQFF.

In this sample, this clone turned up once. The CDR3 coding sequence is TGTGCCAGCAGCTTCGGGACAGGGTACCAAGAGACCCAGTACTTC. This sequence encodes CASSFGTGYQETQYF. V is TRBV7-6 and J is TRBJ2-5; 9 bases are shared with TRBD1. Germline V gene sequence: CDR1 SGHVS, CDR2 FNYEAQ. The J segment lost 0 bases and the V segment lost 3 bases, leaving 2 bases of the junction unmatched. This CDR3 region has 15 residues.

The chain carries TRBV6-5 and TRBJ2-7; 11 positions agree with TRBD1. Trimming took 5 bases from V and 6 from J; bases not matched to a gene: 6. From germline, CDR1 is MNHEY and CDR2 SVGAGI. The length of the CDR3 is 14 residues. The CDR3 here is CASSTRDRGSEQYF. The CDR3 region has the DNA TGTGCCAGCAGTACCCGGGACAGGGGGAGCGAGCAGTACTTC.

The J gene is TRBJ2-7, the V gene TRBV4-2, with a tentative D call TRBD1 (7 bases). The germline V and J ends were trimmed by 4 bases and 1 base, with 17 bases remaining between them. The CDR3 consists of 16 residues. Germline V gives CDR1 LGHNA, CDR2 YNFKEQ. The CDR3 sequence: CASSPAGGMRSYEQYF. CDR3 coding DNA: TGTGCCAGCAGCCCTGCAGGGGGGATGAGGTCCTACGAGCAGTACTTC.

V gene TRBV5-6 combines with J gene TRBJ2-2; D perhaps matches TRBD1 (6 bases). CDR1 and CDR2 from the germline V gene are SGHDT and YYEEEE. V was trimmed by 1 base and J by 7 bases, leaving 14 bases between them. The CDR3 contains 15 residues. Here the CDR3 reads CASSLRDTWVGELFF. The CDR3 bases are TGTGCCAGCAGCTTGAGGGACACCTGGGTCGGGGAGCTGTTTTTT.

A few counts support this clone. V and J are TRBV14 and TRBJ2-5, with TRBD2 matching 10 bases. V lost 3 bases and J lost 5; bases outside the gene matches: 6. The CDR3 contains 15 residues. Germline values: CDR1 SGHDN, CDR2 FVKESK. The CDR3 region has the DNA TGTGCCAGCAGCCAGGAGCTAGCGGGGGCTGAGACCCAGTACTTC. This encodes CASSQELAGAETQYF.

The gene calls are TRBV5-4 and TRBJ1-2; D is possibly TRBD1 (6 bases). The CDR3 totals 14 residues. The V gene's germline CDR1 is SGHNT and CDR2 YYREEE (reference sequence). V lost 1 base and J lost 4, with 11 bases in between. The DNA for the CDR3 is TGTGCCAGCAGCTTGAGCAGGGGCCCCTATGGCTACACCTTC. It is translated as CASSLSRGPYGYTF.

V usage is TRBV7-9 and J usage is TRBJ1-6, with 10 bases matching TRBD1. CDR1 SEHNR and CDR2 FQNEAQ come from the germline V gene (reference sequence). The CDR3 extends over 15 amino acids. The V gene end was trimmed by 1 base and the J gene end by 7 bases; junction bases not matched to a gene: 1. As DNA, the CDR3 is TGTGCCAGCAGCTTAGAGACAGGGGGCAATTCACCCCTCCACTTT. It specifies CASSLETGGNSPLHF.

The chain combines TRBV9 with TRBJ2-7; 9 nucleotides line up with TRBD1. The V and J ends lost 0 bases and 6 bases, in that order; junction bases with no gene match: 4. The germline V gene encodes CDR1 SGDLS and CDR2 YYNGEE. The CDR3 is 14 amino acids. CDR3: CASSVERTGAEQYF. The CDR3, as DNA: TGTGCCAGCAGCGTAGAACGGACAGGGGCCGAGCAGTACTTC.

The V gene is TRBV30, the J gene TRBJ1-1; 12 bases map to TRBD1. Germline-derived CDR1 and CDR2 are GTSNPN and SVGIG (reference sequence). Germline trimming cut 1 base from V and 8 bases from J; bases unmatched to any gene: 11. There are 16 residues in the CDR3. CDR3 DNA sequence: TGTGCCTGGAGTGAAGGGACAGGGGGCGCGATAGGAGAAGCTTTCTTT. Protein: CAWSEGTGGAIGEAFF.

This chain uses TRBV18 with TRBJ1-6; 9 positions agree with TRBD1. V dropped 0 bases and J dropped 10; count of bases not matched to a gene: 4. Germline-derived CDR1 and CDR2 are KGHSH and LQKENI. The CDR3 sequence is 15 residues long. The CDR3 nucleotides are TGTGCCAGCTCACCACCAATGACAGGGGGGTCACCCCTCCACTTT. Translating it yields CASSPPMTGGSPLHF.

The CDR3 coding sequence is TGTGCCAGCAGTAGGGACAGCCTGACCTTCAGTTTTTCCCAGTACTTC. Residues: CASSRDSLTFSFSQYF. The rearrangement joins TRBV2 to TRBJ2-5, with 7 bases lining up with TRBD1. The CDR3 is 16 amino acids. V lost 5 bases, J lost 9 bases, and 18 bases stayed unmatched. Germline CDR1 SNHLY, CDR2 FYNNEI.

The gene calls are TRBV6-5 and TRBJ1-4; 8 positions match TRBD1. CDR1 MNHEY and CDR2 SVGAGI come from the germline V gene. The CDR3 spans 16 residues. V was pared by 0 bases and J by 6 bases, with 6 bases of the junction left unmatched. CDR3 nucleotides: TGTGCCAGCAGTTACTCAAGACAGGGGTCTTATGAAAAACTGTTTTTT. Protein product: CASSYSRQGSYEKLFF.

The CDR3 loop is CASSFLGTGKENEKLFF. The CDR3 DNA reads as TGTGCCAGCAGCTTTTTAGGGACAGGGAAAGAGAATGAAAAACTGTTTTTT. The rearrangement links TRBV13 to TRBJ1-4; TRBD1 agrees at 9 bases. With 3 bases clipped from V and 5 bases from J, the junction kept 10 bases outside the gene matches. The CDR3 extends over 17 amino acids. Germline loops: CDR1 PRHDT, CDR2 FYEKMQ (reference sequence).

This chain connects TRBV12-3 or TRBV12-4 to TRBJ2-7; TRBD2 is a possible D gene (6 bases). The CDR3 spans 13 residues. V gave up 5 bases and J gave up 6 bases, with 14 bases separating them. The DNA of the CDR3 is TGTGCCAGCAGTCCGGGACTGCGTGGCGAGCAGTACTTC. This translates into CASSPGLRGEQYF.

V gene TRBV6-1 combines with J gene TRBJ1-2; no definite D call. Between the trimmed V and J ends, which lost 4 bases and 5 bases, there was a span of 17 bases. The CDR3 is 15 amino acids. Germline assignment: CDR1 MNHNS and CDR2 SASEGT. CDR3 sequence: CASSVATQALYGYTF. The DNA of the CDR3 is TGTGCCAGCAGTGTAGCGACACAAGCCCTTTATGGCTACACCTTC.

The V gene is TRBV6-6, the J gene TRBJ2-7; 11 bases align to TRBD1. Per germline, CDR1 MNHNY and CDR2 SVGAGI (reference sequence). This CDR3 contains 15 residues. The junction had 10 bases not matched to a gene; V was cut back by 7 bases and J by 5 bases. The CDR3 DNA reads as TGTGCCAGCAACCCAGGACAGGGGGCTATAGACGAGCAGTACTTC. Translating gives CASNPGQGAIDEQYF.